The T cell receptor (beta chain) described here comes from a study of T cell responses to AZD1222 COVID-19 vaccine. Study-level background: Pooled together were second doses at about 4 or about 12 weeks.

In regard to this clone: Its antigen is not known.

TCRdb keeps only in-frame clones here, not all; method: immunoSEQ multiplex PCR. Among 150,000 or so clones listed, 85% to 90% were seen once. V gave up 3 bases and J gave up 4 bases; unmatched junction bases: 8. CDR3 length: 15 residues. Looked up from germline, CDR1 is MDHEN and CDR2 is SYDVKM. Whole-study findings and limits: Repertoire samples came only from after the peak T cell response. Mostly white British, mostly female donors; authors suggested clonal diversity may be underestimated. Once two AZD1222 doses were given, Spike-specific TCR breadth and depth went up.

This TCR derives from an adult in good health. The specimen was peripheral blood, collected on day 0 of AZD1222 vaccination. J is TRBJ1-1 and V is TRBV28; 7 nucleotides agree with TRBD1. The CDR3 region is CASSLEGARGTEAFF. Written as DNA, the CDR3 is TGTGCCAGCAGTTTGGAGGGGGCGCGGGGCACTGAAGCTTTCTTT.